This T cell receptor beta chain was captured by sequencing in a study of blood T cell repertoires in COVID-19. Study context: PBMCs, B-cell-depleted T cells, or T cells were the source of the cDNA or gDNA that made up the material.

As processed by the authors: Nucleated cell counts were estimated from reference gene primer amplification. Generated by immunoSEQ multiplex PCR, the TCRdb table keeps only in-frame clones and is missing some. V, J and clone size reflect that table, while D and trimming were determined from the DNA. Of about 300,000 clones listed, 70% to 90% are singletons. Germline V gene sequence: CDR1 SGHTA, CDR2 FQGNSA. The CDR3 has 16 amino acids. V lost 5 bases, J lost 8 bases, and 13 bases stayed unmatched. The receptor's source is a man in his thirties or forties who had recovered from COVID-19. Source material: PBMCs or T cells enriched from blood (not recorded which). The chain links TRBV7-2 to TRBJ1-4, with 8 bases aligning to TRBD1. The DNA for the CDR3 is TGTGCCAGCAGCCCAACCCCAGGACAGGGCGGCGAAAAACTGTTTTTT. Translating gives CASSPTPGQGGEKLFF. The full variable domain, with the rest looked up from reference TRBV7-2 and TRBJ1-4, is GAGVSQSPSNKVTEKGKDVELRCDPISGHTALYWYRQSLGQGLEFLIYFQGNSAPDKSGLPSDRFSAERTGGSVSTLTIQRTQQEDSAVYLCASSPTPGQGGEKLFFGSGTQLSVL.